These T cell receptor beta chains were read from a single sample in a study of blood T cell repertoires in COVID-19. The protocol was immunoSEQ multiplex PCR, while the TCRdb copy is restricted to in-frame clones and leaves out a portion. The sample carries roughly 150,000 clones, more than 80% recorded once. The sequencing sample was made of PBMCs or T cells enriched from blood (not recorded which). The source is a woman under 30 who had been exposed to COVID-19. Both conserved end residues are part of each CDR3. Fields, in order: CDR3 protein, CDR3 DNA, J gene, clone size, V gene, D gene. The D gene is left open where the match is weak. Not all rows give a size; the values are once, few, many and, for expanded clones, a class.

CDR3aa: CASSRGLAGGRIYEQYF
CDR3nt: TGTGCCAGCTCACGGGGACTAGCGGGAGGGCGAATCTACGAGCAGTACTTC
j_gene: TRBJ2-7
abundance: once
v_gene: TRBV18
d_gene: TRBD2

CDR3aa: CASKVQNGANVLTF
CDR3nt: TGTGCCAGTAAAGTGCAGAATGGGGCCAACGTCCTGACTTTC
j_gene: TRBJ2-6
abundance: once
v_gene: TRBV19
d_gene: NA

CDR3aa: CAISSVLGQGGGQPQHF
CDR3nt: TGTGCCATCAGCTCCGTATTGGGACAGGGTGGAGGTCAGCCCCAGCATTTT
j_gene: TRBJ1-5
abundance: NA
v_gene: TRBV10-3
d_gene: TRBD1

CDR3aa: CASSPTGQGMNTEAFF
CDR3nt: TGTGCCAGCAGCCCCACGGGACAGGGAATGAACACTGAAGCTTTCTTT
j_gene: TRBJ1-1
abundance: many
v_gene: TRBV3-1/TRBV3-2
d_gene: TRBD1

CDR3aa: CASSQDLGGWSGNTIYF
CDR3nt: TGTGCCAGCAGCCAAGATCTTGGGGGCTGGTCTGGAAACACCATATATTTT
j_gene: TRBJ1-3
abundance: NA
v_gene: TRBV4-2
d_gene: NA

CDR3aa: CASSLLPGQQETQYF
CDR3nt: TGCGCCAGCAGCTTACTACCGGGACAGCAAGAGACCCAGTACTTC
j_gene: TRBJ2-5
abundance: NA
v_gene: TRBV4-1
d_gene: TRBD1

CDR3aa: CASSLNRQGGTGELFF
CDR3nt: TGTGCCAGCAGCTTGAATAGACAGGGAGGAACCGGGGAGCTGTTTTTT
j_gene: TRBJ2-2
abundance: NA
v_gene: TRBV7-3
d_gene: NA

CDR3aa: CASSASTGAVETQYF
CDR3nt: TGTGCCAGCTCAGCGTCGACAGGGGCGGTTGAGACCCAGTACTTC
j_gene: TRBJ2-5
abundance: NA
v_gene: TRBV18
d_gene: TRBD1

CDR3aa: CSVWDRGYNEQFF
CDR3nt: TGCAGCGTCTGGGACAGGGGATACAATGAGCAGTTCTTC
j_gene: TRBJ2-1
abundance: NA
v_gene: TRBV29-1
d_gene: TRBD1

CDR3aa: CASSLGESFAGYTF
CDR3nt: TGTGCCAGCAGCTTAGGAGAGTCGTTCGCCGGCTACACCTTC
j_gene: TRBJ1-2
abundance: NA
v_gene: TRBV11-2
d_gene: NA

CDR3aa: CASGTRVYGYTF
CDR3nt: TGTGCCAGCGGGACAAGGGTCTATGGCTACACCTTC
j_gene: TRBJ1-2
abundance: NA
v_gene: TRBV27
d_gene: NA

CDR3aa: CASSPTSGRAWSEQYF
CDR3nt: TGTGCCAGCTCACCAACTAGCGGGAGGGCATGGTCCGAGCAGTACTTC
j_gene: TRBJ2-7
abundance: NA
v_gene: TRBV18
d_gene: TRBD2

CDR3aa: CASSDRGATNEKLFF
CDR3nt: TGTGCCAGTAGTGACAGGGGTGCAACTAATGAAAAACTGTTTTTT
j_gene: TRBJ1-4
abundance: NA
v_gene: TRBV19
d_gene: TRBD1

CDR3aa: CASSLRRDRGNTGELFF
CDR3nt: TGCGCCAGCAGCTTGCGACGGGACAGGGGGAACACCGGGGAGCTGTTTTTT
j_gene: TRBJ2-2
abundance: once
v_gene: TRBV5-1
d_gene: TRBD1

CDR3aa: CASSLVPRTSGSHNEQFF
CDR3nt: TGTGCCAGCAGCTTAGTACCGCGGACTAGCGGGAGTCACAATGAGCAGTTCTTC
j_gene: TRBJ2-1
abundance: NA
v_gene: TRBV11-2
d_gene: TRBD2

CDR3aa: CASSLLRGRGNYGYTF
CDR3nt: TGTGCCAGCAGCTTGTTGAGGGGGCGCGGTAACTATGGCTACACCTTC
j_gene: TRBJ1-2
abundance: NA
v_gene: TRBV11-2
d_gene: TRBD1

CDR3aa: CASSLVRGDNTGELFF
CDR3nt: TGTGCCAGCAGCTTAGTGCGCGGGGATAACACCGGGGAGCTGTTTTTT
j_gene: TRBJ2-2
abundance: NA
v_gene: TRBV11-3
d_gene: NA

CDR3aa: CASSWGQGNTIYF
CDR3nt: TGTGCCAGCAGCTGGGGACAGGGAAACACCATATATTTT
j_gene: TRBJ1-3
abundance: NA
v_gene: TRBV5-6
d_gene: TRBD1

CDR3aa: CASSPSVSPNTEAFF
CDR3nt: TGTGCCAGCTCACCAAGTGTCAGTCCGAACACTGAAGCTTTCTTT
j_gene: TRBJ1-1
abundance: NA
v_gene: TRBV18
d_gene: NA

CDR3aa: CASSSKLRQAEAFF
CDR3nt: TGTGCCAGCAGTTCCAAACTCAGACAGGCTGAAGCTTTCTTT
j_gene: TRBJ1-1
abundance: once
v_gene: TRBV6-6
d_gene: NA

CDR3aa: CASSLDETESPNTEAFF
CDR3nt: TGTGCCAGTAGTCTTGATGAGACAGAATCCCCGAACACTGAAGCTTTCTTT
j_gene: TRBJ1-1
abundance: NA
v_gene: TRBV19
d_gene: NA

CDR3aa: CASRATPGLAGNNEQFF
CDR3nt: TGTGCCAGCAGAGCCACCCCGGGACTAGCGGGAAACAATGAGCAGTTCTTC
j_gene: TRBJ2-1
abundance: NA
v_gene: TRBV2
d_gene: TRBD2